These 25 T cell receptor beta chains were all obtained from the same sample, sequenced in a study of blood T cell repertoires in COVID-19. Profiling relied on immunoSEQ multiplex PCR, and the TCRdb table lists in-frame clones only, not all of them. Of about 260,000 clones listed, 70% to 90% are singletons. The sequenced sample was peripheral blood. The origin of the receptors is a man younger than 35 with active or convalescent COVID-19.

This rearrangement joins TRBV18 to TRBJ2-1, with D possibly TRBD1 on 5 matching bases. Trimming cost V 5 bases and J 4 bases, with 15 bases left between them. The CDR3 is 15 residues long. Germline CDR1 KGHSH, CDR2 LQKENI. CDR3 sequence (DNA): TGTGCCAGCTCAATGCTGGAAGGGGAATACAATGAGCAGTTCTTC. Translating it yields CASSMLEGEYNEQFF.

In its sample, this clone was seen once. The rearrangement joins TRBV7-9 to TRBJ1-2; perhaps TRBD1 as D (5 bases). Between the trimmed V and J ends, which lost 1 base and 5 bases, there was a span of 11 bases. The CDR3 runs to 14 residues. Germline V CDR1 and CDR2: SEHNR, FQNEAQ (reference sequence). CDR3 sequence reads: CASSLVSPGYGYTF. The CDR3 nucleotides are TGTGCCAGCAGCTTAGTCTCGCCAGGGTATGGCTACACCTTC.

The chain joins TRBV10-3 to TRBJ2-3; 9 bases align to TRBD2. The CDR3 contains 15 residues. Germline CDR1 reads ENHRY; CDR2 reads SYGVKD. V was clipped by 7 bases and J by 0 bases; unmatched bases: 5. The CDR3 region is CAIMAGGASTDTQYF. As DNA, the CDR3 is TGTGCCATCATGGCGGGGGGGGCTAGCACAGATACGCAGTATTTT.

V and J are TRBV6-5 and TRBJ2-1; 9 nucleotides agree with TRBD2. The CDR3 contains 16 residues. The germline V gene encodes CDR1 MNHEY and CDR2 SVGAGI. V was clipped by 2 bases and J by 4 bases; unmatched bases: 6. The CDR3 coding sequence is TGTGCCAGCAGTTACGGTTCGCTAGCGGGATACAATGAGCAGTTCTTC. Its protein product is CASSYGSLAGYNEQFF.

The chain carries TRBV6-1 and TRBJ1-2; possibly TRBD1 for D (5 bases). In germline, CDR1 is MNHNS, CDR2 SASEGT. V was trimmed by 2 bases and J by 5 bases, leaving 18 bases between them. The CDR3 is made up of 16 amino acids. The CDR3 DNA reads TGTGCCAGCAGTGAACGACCAGGGAAAGGATGGTATGGCTACACCTTC. As protein: CASSERPGKGWYGYTF.

This clone was seen more than once but under ten times. The chain is built from TRBV18 and TRBJ1-6; maybe TRBD1 (6 bases). The CDR3 has 15 amino acids. Trimming stripped 6 bases from V and 3 bases from J, with 12 bases between. From germline, CDR1 is KGHSH and CDR2 LQKENI. The DNA for the CDR3 is TGTGCCAGCTCTCAGGGGCTTTTCTATAATTCACCCCTCCACTTT. This translates into CASSQGLFYNSPLHF.

This clone has a single count. The chain combines TRBV9 with TRBJ2-6, with TRBD1 matching over 7 bases. V was pared by 2 bases and J by 0 bases, with 8 bases of the junction left unmatched. CDR1 is SGDLS, CDR2 YYNGEE, per germline. The CDR3 has 18 residues. The CDR3 spells CASSVRKTGISGANVLTF. For the CDR3, the DNA is TGTGCCAGCAGCGTCAGAAAGACAGGGATCTCTGGGGCCAACGTCCTGACTTTC.

The rearrangement uses TRBV3-1 (or the pseudogene TRBV3-2) and TRBJ1-1; no clear D. The CDR3 runs 15 residues. Germline CDR1 is LGHDT and CDR2 is YNNKEL (reference sequence). With 0 bases removed from V and 1 base from J, the gap between germline ends came to 9 bases. This CDR3 is CASSQDSAGNTEAFF. As DNA, the CDR3 is TGTGCCAGCAGCCAAGATTCGGCGGGGAACACTGAAGCTTTCTTT.

This clone appeared once. The sample contains more than one DNA sequence encoding this CDR3. The CDR3 here is CASSLRGLNTEAFF. CDR3 DNA: TGTGCCAGCAGCTTAAGAGGTTTGAACACTGAAGCTTTCTTT. The chain carries TRBV13 and TRBJ1-1; no reliable D call. V was clipped by 2 bases and J by 0 bases, with 7 bases between them. Looked up from germline, CDR1 is PRHDT and CDR2 is FYEKMQ (reference sequence). The CDR3 loop spans 14 amino acids.

The chain carries TRBV7-3 and TRBJ2-1; 11 bases match TRBD2. CDR1 is SGHTA and CDR2 is FQGTGA in the germline V gene. Trimming cost V 0 bases and J 7 bases; bases outside gene matches: 5. This CDR3 contains 16 residues. The CDR3 DNA follows: TGTGCCAGCAGCTTAACCCCTAGCGGGGGGCGGAATGAGCAGTTCTTC. This codes for CASSLTPSGGRNEQFF.

The table lists this clone with a count of one. The chain combines TRBV6-2 or TRBV6-3 with TRBJ2-3; TRBD2 matches at 10 bases. CDR1 MNHEY and CDR2 SVGEGT come from the germline V gene. Unmatched junction bases numbered 18, after V lost 3 bases and J lost 3 bases. The length of the CDR3 is 20 residues. In nucleotides, the CDR3 is TGTGCCAGCAGTTATTATCGAGCGGGGGGGCAAGCAGGTACTACAGATACGCAGTATTTT. Amino acid sequence: CASSYYRAGGQAGTTDTQYF.

The V call is TRBV6-5, the J call TRBJ1-6, with a weak D call TRBD1 (6 bases). Germline assignment: CDR1 MNHEY and CDR2 SVGAGI. The CDR3 sequence is 14 residues long. Trimming took 5 bases from V and 7 from J, leaving 12 bases between them. The CDR3 protein is CASSQGRGNSPLHF. DNA for the CDR3: TGTGCCAGCAGTCAGGGGAGAGGGAATTCACCCCTCCACTTT.

The genes are TRBV12-3 or TRBV12-4 and TRBJ2-5, with D perhaps matching TRBD1 (5 bases). CDR3 length: 13 amino acids. V gave up 3 bases and J gave up 3 bases, with 8 bases separating them. CDR3 protein: CASSFRVEETQYF. DNA of the CDR3: TGTGCCAGCAGTTTCAGGGTCGAAGAGACCCAGTACTTC.

This chain joins TRBV18 and TRBJ2-1; the match to TRBD2 covers 9 bases. CDR3 length: 16 amino acids. The germline CDR1 and CDR2 sequences are KGHSH and LQKENI. J was trimmed by 5 bases and V by 4 bases; bases with no gene match: 9. Written as DNA, the CDR3 is TGTGCCAGCTCACACCCCTTTAGACTAGCGGACAATGAGCAGTTCTTC. Residues: CASSHPFRLADNEQFF.

This chain joins TRBV5-4 and TRBJ2-5; D is possibly TRBD1 (6 bases). Germline CDR1 SGHNT, CDR2 YYREEE (reference sequence). Trimming removed 3 bases from V and 7 bases from J, with 7 bases in between. CDR3 length: 11 residues. The CDR3 spells CASSSQGTQYF. The CDR3 nucleotides are TGTGCCAGCAGCTCACAGGGGACCCAGTACTTC.

The chain recombines TRBV11-1 with TRBJ2-2, with D perhaps matching TRBD2 (5 bases). V was pared by 3 bases and J by 3 bases, with 14 bases between. The CDR3 runs 16 residues. Germline V gives CDR1 SGHAT, CDR2 FQDESV (reference sequence). CDR3 region: CASSFSGERDTGELFF. CDR3 DNA: TGTGCCAGCAGCTTCTCCGGGGAGAGGGACACCGGGGAGCTGTTTTTT.

The chain uses TRBV12-5 and TRBJ2-2; 8 bases are a match to TRBD2. V lost 7 bases, J lost 5 bases, and 9 bases stayed unmatched. Germline-derived CDR1 and CDR2 are LGHNT and FRNRAP. The CDR3 totals 15 residues. CDR3 in DNA: TGTGCTAGTGTGATGAGCGGGAGTCGAACCGGGGAGCTGTTTTTT. Translated: CASVMSGSRTGELFF.

The CDR3 nucleotides read TGTGCCAGCAGTCCCCGCTCGGGGGGCACAGATACGCAGTATTTT. Its protein product is CASSPRSGGTDTQYF. The rearrangement joins TRBV27 to TRBJ2-3, with D maybe TRBD2 (6 bases). The V gene's germline CDR1 is MNHEY and CDR2 SMNVEV (reference sequence). V shed 5 bases and J shed 1 base, with 13 bases lying between them. The length of the CDR3 is 15 residues.

CDR3 loop: CASSLPPLAGVNNEQFF. CDR3 in DNA: TGTGCCAGCAGCCTTCCCCCTCTAGCGGGAGTGAACAATGAGCAGTTCTTC. The rearrangement links TRBV14 to TRBJ2-1, with TRBD2 matching 10 bases. The CDR3 covers 17 residues. CDR1 is SGHDN and CDR2 is FVKESK in the germline V gene. J was trimmed by 5 bases and V by 4 bases; bases with no gene match: 11. The full variable domain, with the rest looked up from reference TRBV14 and TRBJ2-1, is EAGVTQFPSHSVIEKGQTVTLRCDPISGHDNLYWYRRVMGKEIKFLLHFVKESKQDESGMPNNRFLAERTGGTYSTLKVQPAELEDSGVYFCASSLPPLAGVNNEQFFGPGTRLTVL.

The gene calls are TRBV5-6 and TRBJ2-3; D is unclear. Trimming took off 1 base at V and 1 base at J, with 10 bases between the two ends. Germline loops: CDR1 SGHDT, CDR2 YYEEEE. The CDR3 runs 15 residues. This CDR3 is CASSLTRMGTDTQYF. The CDR3 DNA reads as TGTGCCAGCAGCTTGACACGAATGGGCACAGATACGCAGTATTTT.

The chain combines TRBV27 with TRBJ2-7; TRBD2 aligns across 7 bases. Trimming cost V 3 bases and J 0 bases; bases outside gene matches: 5. Per the germline V gene, CDR1 is MNHEY and CDR2 is SMNVEV (reference sequence). The CDR3 length is 15 residues. In nucleotides, the CDR3 is TGTGCCAGCAGTTTTTTGGGGGGGAGCTCCTACGAGCAGTACTTC. Translation: CASSFLGGSSYEQYF.

This clone came up once. The genes are TRBV7-9 and TRBJ2-2; 7 bases are shared with TRBD1. The CDR3 sequence is 16 residues long. The ends lost 5 bases at V and 2 bases at J; junction bases unmatched: 8. Germline V gives CDR1 SEHNR, CDR2 FQNEAQ (reference sequence). The CDR3 DNA is TGTGCCAGCAGCACAAACCGGGACAGTAACACCGGGGAGCTGTTTTTT. The encoded protein is CASSTNRDSNTGELFF.

The genes are TRBV24-1 and TRBJ2-7, with D possibly matching TRBD2 (6 bases). CDR3 length: 14 amino acids. Germline loops: CDR1 KGHDR, CDR2 SFDVKD. Trimming took off 3 bases at V and 1 base at J, with 9 bases between the two ends. The CDR3 nucleotides read TGTGCCACCAGTGATGGCGGGGAGTCCTACGAGCAGTACTTC. Its protein is CATSDGGESYEQYF.

The chain combines TRBV6-2 or TRBV6-3 with TRBJ2-7; no clear D. Per the germline V gene, CDR1 is MNHEY and CDR2 is SVGEGT. V lost 4 bases and J 0 bases, leaving 10 bases between the germline ends. The CDR3 is 14 amino acids. The CDR3 DNA reads as TGTGCCAGCAGTTCCCCACTCGGCTCCTACGAGCAGTACTTC. Translation gives CASSSPLGSYEQYF.

The rearrangement uses TRBV5-1 and TRBJ1-3; D is possibly TRBD1 (6 bases). V was shortened by 4 bases and J by 4 bases, with 12 bases between the two germline ends. Germline values: CDR1 SGHRS, CDR2 YFSETQ. The CDR3 spans 14 residues. The DNA for the CDR3 is TGCGCCAGCAGCCTAGGGGGGGACGGAAACACCATATATTTT. Protein product: CASSLGGDGNTIYF.